The 32 T cell receptor beta chains given below trace back to one sample, sequenced in a study of human T cells and chemical hapten exposure (dated by TCRdb to the early 2020s). Libraries were built with RACE. The reads were generated on a NextSeq 500. The raw public data were reprocessed by TCRdb itself: fastp quality trimming at Q25, MiXCR clonotype calling, in-frame beta chains only. All rows with the same CDR3 protein become a single entry with the most common DNA and genes. Counted in this sample were 110,000 or so distinct CDR3 sequences; less than 40% of them appeared once. The leading ten clones occupy less than 3% of the sample. Interpreted using the paper, the time point label stands for: patch test 3, about 24 weeks after DPC sensitization. The treatment or condition tag for this specimen amounts to: therapeutic diphenylcyclopropenone sensitization with weekly scalp DPC. The specimen comprised whole blood, sampled in connection with sensitization to the hapten diphenylcyclopropenone (DPC). Receptor source: a middle-aged man with alopecia areata. Some clones in this sample may be carry-over from other donors' samples.

This clonotype has just a few counts. This rearrangement joins TRBV29-1 to TRBJ2-5; TRBD1 matches at 7 bases. The ends lost 4 bases at V and 4 bases at J; junction bases unmatched: 6. This CDR3 has 13 residues. Per germline, CDR1 SQVTM and CDR2 ANQGSEA. CDR3 sequence: CSVARGSGETQYF. The CDR3 DNA reads as TGCAGCGTTGCCAGGGGGTCCGGAGAGACCCAGTACTTC.

This chain connects TRBV6-5 to TRBJ2-1, with 9 nucleotides matching TRBD2. The CDR3 runs to 17 residues. V lost 0 bases, J lost 3 bases, and 6 bases stayed unmatched. CDR1 is MNHEY, CDR2 SVGAGI, per germline. CDR3 loop: CASSYSRAGGIYNEQFF. CDR3 bases: TGTGCCAGCAGTTACTCGAGGGCGGGAGGGATCTACAATGAGCAGTTCTTC.

This clonotype turned up a few times. V gene TRBV11-3 combines with J gene TRBJ2-1; D is undetermined. CDR1 and CDR2 from the germline V gene are SGHNT and YENEEA. The V end lost 1 base, the J end lost 5 bases, and 6 bases lay between the germline ends. This CDR3 region has 13 residues. The CDR3 is CASSLGQNNEQFF. The CDR3 DNA follows: TGTGCCAGCAGCTTAGGGCAGAACAATGAGCAGTTCTTC.

The genes are TRBV5-5 and TRBJ1-2; D unclear. This CDR3 spans 13 amino acids. CDR1 and CDR2 from the germline V gene are SGHKS and YYEKEE (reference sequence). V gave up 2 bases and J gave up 2 bases, with 7 bases separating them. The CDR3 spells CASSFDNNYGYTF. In DNA form, the CDR3 reads TGTGCCAGCAGCTTCGACAACAACTATGGCTACACCTTC.

This clonotype showed up just a few times. The chain combines TRBV6-5 with TRBJ2-1; the match to TRBD2 covers 13 bases. CDR3 length equals 17 residues. Unmatched junction bases numbered 17, after V lost 9 bases and J lost 9 bases. Germline V lookup: CDR1 MNHEY, CDR2 SVGAGI. The CDR3 DNA follows: TGTGCCAGTCTCGGGACTAGCGGGACACCCGGGGGGGGTGAGCAGTTCTTC. This sequence encodes CASLGTSGTPGGGEQFF.

This rearrangement joins TRBV6-2 or TRBV6-3 to TRBJ2-7, with 7 positions matching TRBD2. The CDR3 spans 16 residues. With V trimmed by 6 bases and J by 2 bases, 13 bases remained unmatched. Germline CDR1 reads MNHEY; CDR2 reads SVGEGT. The chain's CDR3 is CASSYLAGGSTYEQYF. The CDR3 DNA sequence: TGTGCCAGCAGCTATTTGGCCGGGGGGTCAACCTACGAGCAGTACTTC.

This chain links TRBV6-6 with TRBJ2-3; D gene unclear. V lost 7 bases to trimming and J lost 6 bases, with 11 bases between them. Germline V lookup: CDR1 MNHNY, CDR2 SVGAGI (reference sequence). The CDR3 has 12 amino acids. CDR3 region: CASTKVGDTQYF. CDR3 bases: TGTGCCAGCACCAAGGTCGGGGATACGCAGTATTTT.

Ten or more counts support this clonotype. J is TRBJ2-1 and V is TRBV12-3 or TRBV12-4, with TRBD2 as a possible D gene (6 bases). V was clipped by 2 bases and J by 1 base, with 9 bases between them. The CDR3 runs 15 residues. The chain's CDR3 is CASSLRGDSYNEQFF. CDR3 coding DNA: TGTGCCAGCAGTTTACGCGGGGATTCCTACAATGAGCAGTTCTTC.

This clonotype was seen more than once but under ten times. This rearrangement joins TRBV6-2 or TRBV6-3 to TRBJ2-5; possible D gene TRBD1, 5 bases. Trimming removed 6 bases from V and 4 bases from J, with 27 bases in between. Germline V CDR1 and CDR2: MNHEY, SVGEGT. The CDR3 runs 18 residues. The CDR3 reads CASRSPGNGRSLAETQYF. CDR3 sequence (DNA): TGTGCCAGCAGATCCCCAGGGAACGGCCGGTCTTTGGCAGAGACCCAGTACTTC.

This clonotype has more than one count but fewer than ten. The genes are TRBV5-4 and TRBJ2-3; TRBD2 agrees at 9 bases. The CDR3 sequence is 16 residues long. Trimming removed 2 bases from V and 3 bases from J; junction bases left unmatched: 7. Germline V gives CDR1 SGHNT, CDR2 YYREEE (reference sequence). The CDR3 DNA reads as TGTGCCAGCAGCTTAAGGCTAGCGGGACTTACAGATACGCAGTATTTT. Protein product: CASSLRLAGLTDTQYF.

The chain links TRBV6-2 or TRBV6-3 to TRBJ2-1; TRBD2 matches at 7 bases. V shed 2 bases, J shed 6 bases, and the junction held 7 bases outside the gene matches. The CDR3 sequence is 15 residues long. Per the germline V gene, CDR1 is MNHEY and CDR2 is SVGEGT. DNA for the CDR3: TGTGCCAGCAGTTACGGGCGGGAGTGGGGCAATGAGCAGTTCTTC. It codes for CASSYGREWGNEQFF.

The chain uses TRBV25-1 and TRBJ2-5; D uncertain. CDR3 length: 13 amino acids. The V end lost 6 bases, the J end lost 2 bases, and 10 bases lay between the germline ends. Germline V gives CDR1 MGHDK, CDR2 SYGVNS. The CDR3 DNA sequence: TGTGCCAGCAGGGACGGACCGCAAGAGACCCAGTACTTC. Protein sequence: CASRDGPQETQYF.

This clonotype came up a few times. The chain has TRBV20-1 and TRBJ2-3; the D gene could be TRBD1 or TRBD2 (5 bases each). Germline values: CDR1 DFQATT, CDR2 SNEGSKA (reference sequence). This CDR3 is built from 15 residues. V dropped 5 bases and J dropped 1 base, with 16 bases sitting between them. DNA of the CDR3: TGCAGTGCTGCGAGCTCCCGGGGCCGCACAGATACGCAGTATTTT. Translated, it gives CSAASSRGRTDTQYF.

There are a few counts of this clonotype. The rearrangement joins TRBV6-5 to TRBJ1-1; TRBD1 is a possible D gene (5 bases). V lost 7 bases to trimming and J lost 4 bases, with 13 bases between them. CDR3 length equals 13 residues. Germline V CDR1 and CDR2: MNHEY, SVGAGI. This CDR3 reads CASMGLGGTEAFF. CDR3 in DNA: TGTGCCAGCATGGGGCTTGGGGGCACTGAAGCTTTCTTT.

This clonotype has only a few counts. The chain employs TRBV12-3 or TRBV12-4 and TRBJ2-3; the match to TRBD2 covers 8 bases. The CDR3 sequence is 17 residues long. The V and J ends lost 0 bases and 3 bases, in that order; junction bases with no gene match: 8. In DNA, the CDR3 is TGTGCCAGCAGTTTAGCGCTGGCGGGAGGTTCTACAGATACGCAGTATTTT. This codes for CASSLALAGGSTDTQYF.

This clonotype was seen a handful of times. The chain combines TRBV6-2 or TRBV6-3 with TRBJ2-1, with 12 bases fitting TRBD2. The CDR3 loop spans 20 amino acids. Germline values: CDR1 MNHEY, CDR2 SVGEGT. Trimming removed 5 bases from V and 3 bases from J; junction bases left unmatched: 17. CDR3 in amino acids: CASSRRTPRLAGVYYNEQFF. CDR3 coding DNA: TGTGCCAGCAGTAGACGTACCCCCAGACTAGCGGGAGTTTACTACAATGAGCAGTTCTTC.

Notes on this clonotype: A much larger clonotype is one base distant, so this may be a read error. The CDR3 nucleotides read TGCAGCGCCCAGGGAAGTCTCTACGAGCAGTACTTC. Residues: CSAQGSLYEQYF. The rearrangement joins TRBV29-1 to TRBJ2-7, with a weak D call TRBD1 (5 bases). CDR1 is SQVTM, CDR2 ANQGSEA, per germline. The CDR3 sequence is 12 residues long. Trimming pared 7 bases from V and 3 bases from J, leaving 13 bases between.

The CDR3 sequence: CASSYWLGGGSEKLFF. CDR3 nucleotide sequence: TGTGCCAGCAGTTACTGGCTCGGGGGGGGGAGTGAAAAACTGTTTTTT. The chain links TRBV6-5 to TRBJ1-4, with a tentative D call TRBD1 (5 bases). Germline V gene sequence: CDR1 MNHEY, CDR2 SVGAGI. CDR3 length equals 16 residues. V dropped 1 base and J dropped 7 bases, with 16 bases sitting between them.

In this sample, this clonotype turned up once. The chain combines TRBV20-1 with TRBJ2-2; weak D call: TRBD1 (6 bases). Germline assignment: CDR1 DFQATT and CDR2 SNEGSKA (reference sequence). Trimming removed 5 bases at V and 7 bases at J, with 20 bases between. This CDR3 region has 15 residues. CDR3 DNA: TGCAGTGCTTCTCTGGGATCAGGGGTTGACGGGGAGCTGTTTTTT. Amino acid sequence: CSASLGSGVDGELFF.

The V call is TRBV7-6, the J call TRBJ2-2; 9 bases map to TRBD1. This CDR3 region has 15 residues. Losses at the gene ends were 5 bases for V and 3 bases for J; bases not matched to a gene: 4. CDR1 and CDR2 (germline): SGHVS, FNYEAQ. The CDR3 DNA reads as TGTGCCAGCAGCGGACAGGGGAAGGACACCGGGGAGCTGTTTTTT. It specifies CASSGQGKDTGELFF.

V gene TRBV5-1 combines with J gene TRBJ2-3; D gene ambiguous. Looked up from germline, CDR1 is SGHRS and CDR2 is YFSETQ. The V end was cut by 7 bases, the J end by 0 bases, with 21 bases between. This CDR3 is 17 amino acids long. The CDR3 nucleotides are TGCGCCAGCGCCTCGCTGATTCGGAGAGCTAGCACAGATACGCAGTATTTT. Amino acid sequence: CASASLIRRASTDTQYF.

This clonotype was seen more than once but under ten times. The chain has TRBV18 and TRBJ2-2; D gene uncertain. From germline, CDR1 is KGHSH and CDR2 LQKENI. This CDR3 is 14 amino acids long. Deletions cut 3 bases from V and 8 bases from J, with 13 bases between. CDR3 DNA: TGTGCCAGCTCACCTGACGCGACGGCGGGGGAGCTGTTTTTT. The encoded protein is CASSPDATAGELFF.

In this sample, this clonotype turned up a few times. V gene TRBV25-1 combines with J gene TRBJ2-6; 10 positions match TRBD1. Germline CDR1 reads MGHDK; CDR2 reads SYGVNS. J gave up 0 bases and V 5 bases, and 7 bases lay outside the gene matches. The CDR3 sequence is 18 residues long. Here the CDR3 reads CASSPRTGGDSGANVLTF. The CDR3, as DNA: TGTGCCAGCAGTCCTAGGACAGGGGGGGACTCTGGGGCCAACGTCCTGACTTTC. Full variable domain (missing parts from reference TRBV25-1 and TRBJ2-6): EADIYQTPRYLVIGTGKKITLECSQTMGHDKMYWYQQDPGMELHLIHYSYGVNSTEKGDLSSESTVSRIRTEHFPLTLESARPSHTSQYLCASSPRTGGDSGANVLTFGAGSRLTVL.

This clonotype was seen a few times. The chain uses TRBV7-9 and TRBJ2-1; the match to TRBD2 covers 8 bases. The germline CDR1 and CDR2 sequences are SEHNR and FQNEAQ (reference sequence). CDR3 length equals 17 residues. V shed 1 base and J 1 base; nucleotides not matched to a gene: 6. CDR3 DNA: TGTGCCAGCAGCTTAGGGGGGCTAGCGGGTTCCTACAATGAGCAGTTCTTC. It codes for CASSLGGLAGSYNEQFF.

This clonotype was seen more than once but under ten times. The genes are TRBV6-2 or TRBV6-3 and TRBJ1-1, with D hard to call. V lost 2 bases, J lost 7 bases, and 11 bases lay in between. Germline values: CDR1 MNHEY, CDR2 SVGEGT. The CDR3 runs 13 residues. CDR3 sequence (DNA): TGTGCCAGCAGTTACGAGACATGGGTTGAAGCTTTCTTT. It specifies CASSYETWVEAFF.

This clonotype was detected only a few times. V usage is TRBV24-1 and J usage is TRBJ2-7; maybe TRBD1 (7 bases). The ends were cut back, 2 bases at V and 3 bases at J, with 19 bases in the middle. Germline CDR1 reads KGHDR; CDR2 reads SFDVKD. This CDR3 spans 17 amino acids. The DNA of the CDR3 is TGTGCCACCAGTGATTCCGGGACTTACAGGGGAAGCTACGAGCAGTACTTC. Protein sequence: CATSDSGTYRGSYEQYF.

V gene TRBV7-2 combines with J gene TRBJ2-1, with D unresolved. CDR3 length: 13 amino acids. V lost 4 bases, J lost 14 bases, and 18 bases lay in between. The germline CDR1 and CDR2 sequences are SGHTA and FQGNSA. CDR3: CASSSRPDPRKFF. The CDR3 DNA sequence: TGTGCCAGCAGCTCCCGGCCTGATCCTAGGAAGTTCTTC.

This clonotype appeared once. The rearrangement uses TRBV18 and TRBJ2-7, with 8 positions matching TRBD1. The CDR3 has 14 amino acids. The V gene end was trimmed by 4 bases and the J gene end by 7 bases; junction bases not matched to a gene: 9. Per the germline V gene, CDR1 is KGHSH and CDR2 is LQKENI. DNA of the CDR3: TGTGCCAGCTCACAAAACGACAGGGGAGGTGAGCAGTACGTC. Its protein is CASSQNDRGGEQYV.

The chain joins TRBV27 to TRBJ1-5, with 9 bases fitting TRBD1. CDR1 is MNHEY, CDR2 SMNVEV, per germline (reference sequence). The CDR3 loop spans 16 amino acids. Trimming took 4 bases from V and 2 from J; bases not matched to a gene: 6. The CDR3 bases are TGTGCCAGCAGTTCACTAACAGGGGGCGGCAATCAGCCCCAGCATTTT. Protein: CASSSLTGGGNQPQHF.

This clonotype was counted only a few times. CDR3 DNA sequence: TGTGCCAGCAGCCCCGAACTAGCGGGGGGCACAGATACGCAGTATTTT. Its protein is CASSPELAGGTDTQYF. The chain uses TRBV9 and TRBJ2-3; TRBD2 agrees at 11 bases. CDR3 length: 16 amino acids. Germline V lookup: CDR1 SGDLS, CDR2 YYNGEE. V dropped 4 bases and J dropped 1; count of bases not matched to a gene: 5.

The CDR3 sequence is CASSPGTGSSYEQYV. The DNA for the CDR3 is TGTGCCAGCTCACCCGGGACGGGCAGCTCCTACGAGCAGTACGTC. This chain connects TRBV18 to TRBJ2-7; D is perhaps TRBD1 or TRBD2 (5 bases each). Germline CDR1 KGHSH, CDR2 LQKENI. Trimming pared 3 bases from V and 0 bases from J, leaving 12 bases between. The CDR3 is 15 residues long.

This clonotype was counted only a few times. The rearrangement joins TRBV19 to TRBJ2-1, with TRBD2 identical over 11 bases. Germline values: CDR1 LNHDA, CDR2 SQIVND (reference sequence). This CDR3 contains 18 residues. The trim removed 3 bases at V and 7 bases at J, leaving 14 bases unmatched. CDR3 loop: CASSMYLRGSGRGNEQFF. The CDR3 DNA sequence: TGTGCCAGTAGTATGTATCTTCGTGGTAGCGGGAGGGGAAATGAGCAGTTCTTC.